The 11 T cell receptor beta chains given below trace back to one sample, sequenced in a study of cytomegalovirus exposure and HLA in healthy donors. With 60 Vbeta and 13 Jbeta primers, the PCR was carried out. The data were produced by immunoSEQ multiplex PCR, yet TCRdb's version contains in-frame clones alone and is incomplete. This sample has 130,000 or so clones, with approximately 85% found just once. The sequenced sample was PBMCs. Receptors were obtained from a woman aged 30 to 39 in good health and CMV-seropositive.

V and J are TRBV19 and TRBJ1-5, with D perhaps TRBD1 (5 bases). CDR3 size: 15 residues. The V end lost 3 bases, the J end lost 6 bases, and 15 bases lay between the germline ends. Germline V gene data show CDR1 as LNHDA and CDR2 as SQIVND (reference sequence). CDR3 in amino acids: CASSMMGEGSQPQHF. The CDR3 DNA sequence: TGTGCCAGTAGTATGATGGGGGAGGGAAGTCAGCCCCAGCATTTT. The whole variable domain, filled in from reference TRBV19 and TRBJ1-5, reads DGGITQSPKYLFRKEGQNVTLSCEQNLNHDAMYWYRQDPGQGLRLIYYSQIVNDFQKGDIAEGYSVSREKKESFPLTVTSAQKNPTAFYLCASSMMGEGSQPQHFGDGTRLSIL.

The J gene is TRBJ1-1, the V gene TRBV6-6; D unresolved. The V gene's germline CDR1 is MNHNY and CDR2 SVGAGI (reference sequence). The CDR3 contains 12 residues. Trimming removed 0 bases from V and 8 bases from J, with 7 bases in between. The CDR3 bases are TGTGCCAGCAGTTACTCCTCCAGGGAAGCTTTCTTT. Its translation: CASSYSSREAFF.

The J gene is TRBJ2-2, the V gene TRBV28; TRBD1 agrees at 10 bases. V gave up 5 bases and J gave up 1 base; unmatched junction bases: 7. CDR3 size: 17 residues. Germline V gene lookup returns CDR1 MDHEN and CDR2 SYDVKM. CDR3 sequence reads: CASSLRDRGKNTGELFF. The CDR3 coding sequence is TGTGCCAGCAGTCTCCGGGACAGGGGAAAGAACACCGGGGAGCTGTTTTTT.

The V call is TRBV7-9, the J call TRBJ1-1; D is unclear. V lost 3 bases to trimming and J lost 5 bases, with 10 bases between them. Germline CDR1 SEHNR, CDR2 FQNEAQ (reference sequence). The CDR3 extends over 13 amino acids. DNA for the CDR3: TGTGCCAGCAGCTTCGGGGAGATGACTGAAGCTTTCTTT. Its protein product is CASSFGEMTEAFF.

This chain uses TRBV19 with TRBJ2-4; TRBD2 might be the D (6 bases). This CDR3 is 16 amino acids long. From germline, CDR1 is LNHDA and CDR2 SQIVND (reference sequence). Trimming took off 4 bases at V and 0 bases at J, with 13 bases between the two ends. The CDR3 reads CASSKEGGVAKNIQYF. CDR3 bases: TGTGCCAGTAGTAAGGAGGGCGGGGTAGCCAAAAACATTCAGTACTTC.

DNA of the CDR3: TGCGCCAGCAGCTCAGGGATTGGAAGCAATCAGCCCCAGCATTTT. It specifies CASSSGIGSNQPQHF. The chain combines TRBV5-1 with TRBJ1-5, with D tentatively TRBD1 (5 bases). Trimming took off 3 bases at V and 1 base at J, with 11 bases between the two ends. This CDR3 has 15 amino acids. The V gene's germline CDR1 is SGHRS and CDR2 YFSETQ.

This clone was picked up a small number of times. CDR3 in amino acids: CAISEAGGREVYEQYF. The CDR3 nucleotides are TGTGCCATCAGTGAGGCGGGGGGCAGGGAGGTCTACGAGCAGTACTTC. The chain carries TRBV10-3 and TRBJ2-7; 8 bases align to TRBD2. Per germline, CDR1 ENHRY and CDR2 SYGVKD. The V and J ends lost 2 bases and 3 bases, in that order; junction bases with no gene match: 9. This CDR3 is built from 16 residues.

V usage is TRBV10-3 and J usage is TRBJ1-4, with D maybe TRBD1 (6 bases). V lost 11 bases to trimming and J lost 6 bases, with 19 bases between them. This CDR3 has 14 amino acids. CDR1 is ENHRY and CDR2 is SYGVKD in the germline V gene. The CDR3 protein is CAREGGSKDEKLFF. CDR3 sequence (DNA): TGTGCCCGGGAGGGGGGGTCGAAGGATGAAAAACTGTTTTTT.

The CDR3 coding sequence is TGTGCCAGTAGTACCCCCGCAGGGGGCACTGAAGCTTTCTTT. This encodes CASSTPAGGTEAFF. The genes are TRBV19 and TRBJ1-1, with 7 nucleotides matching TRBD1. Trimming cost V 4 bases and J 4 bases; bases outside gene matches: 6. The CDR3 is 14 amino acids. CDR1 and CDR2 from the germline V gene are LNHDA and SQIVND (reference sequence).

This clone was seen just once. CDR3 amino acids: CASTETGWAYEQYF. DNA of the CDR3: TGTGCCAGCACTGAGACAGGGTGGGCCTACGAGCAGTACTTC. The chain couples TRBV28 to TRBJ2-7; TRBD1 agrees at 7 bases. The CDR3 spans 14 residues. The V gene's germline CDR1 is MDHEN and CDR2 SYDVKM. With V trimmed by 7 bases and J by 2 bases, 8 bases remained unmatched.

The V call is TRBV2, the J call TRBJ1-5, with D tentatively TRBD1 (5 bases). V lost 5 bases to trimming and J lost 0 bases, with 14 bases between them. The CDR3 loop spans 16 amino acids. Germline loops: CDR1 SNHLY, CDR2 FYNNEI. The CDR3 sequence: CASSPGTSHSNQPQHF. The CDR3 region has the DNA TGTGCCAGCAGTCCCGGGACTTCGCATAGCAATCAGCCCCAGCATTTT.